Given below is one T cell receptor (beta chain) in context. The antigen remains undetermined. TCRdb re-called the reads through MiXCR, storing one row per CDR3 protein. The table has around 770,000 distinct CDR3 sequences, about 28% seen once. Germline V CDR1 and CDR2: SGHAT, FQNNGV. V was pared by 6 bases and J by 8 bases, with 20 bases between. The CDR3 runs to 15 residues. This specimen belongs to a study of T cell repertoires in cytomegalovirus infection. The wider study: CMV epitopes used comprised recently identified HLA-C-restricted ones and well-studied HLA-B-restricted ones. Indications of both CMV infection and matching HLA type were provided by public TCR beta signatures.

Sequenced material: cultured CD8+ T cells from PBMCs, taken from culture after CMV antigen stimulation. The chain recombines TRBV11-2 with TRBJ2-1; D perhaps matches TRBD2 (6 bases). This clonotype was obtained from a human donor in good health (CMV status not recorded). Some clones in this sample may be carry-over from other donors' samples. CDR3 sequence: CASSTGGSDLDEQFF. CDR3 sequence (DNA): TGTGCCAGCAGTACCGGGGGATCAGATCTCGATGAGCAGTTCTTC.